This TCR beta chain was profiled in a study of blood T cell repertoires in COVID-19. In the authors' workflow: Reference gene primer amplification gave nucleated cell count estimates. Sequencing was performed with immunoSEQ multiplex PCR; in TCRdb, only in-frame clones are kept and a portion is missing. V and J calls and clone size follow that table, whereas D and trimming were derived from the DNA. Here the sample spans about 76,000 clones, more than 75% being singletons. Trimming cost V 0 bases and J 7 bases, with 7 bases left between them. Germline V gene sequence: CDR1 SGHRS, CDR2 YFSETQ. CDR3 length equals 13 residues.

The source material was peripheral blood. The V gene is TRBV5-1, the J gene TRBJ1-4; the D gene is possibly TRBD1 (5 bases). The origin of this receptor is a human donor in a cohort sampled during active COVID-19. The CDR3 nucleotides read TGCGCCAGCAGCTTGGAAGGGGCTGAAAAACTGTTTTTT. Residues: CASSLEGAEKLFF.